The 29 T cell receptor beta chains in this list originate from one sample, sequenced in a study of T cell repertoires in cytomegalovirus infection. In TCRdb, the reads were re-called with MiXCR into one record per CDR3 protein. The sample carries about 740,000 distinct CDR3 sequences, roughly a third recorded once. Sequencing was performed on PBMCs. The source is a human donor in good health (CMV status not recorded). Some clones in this sample may be carry-over from other donors' samples.

V is TRBV6-1 and J is TRBJ2-3; 9 bases are a match to TRBD2. CDR1 and CDR2 from the germline V gene are MNHNS and SASEGT. V trimming: 3 bases; J trimming: 2 bases; junction bases outside the gene matches: 9. The CDR3 is 17 residues long. DNA for the CDR3: TGTGCCAGCAGTGATAGGACGAGCGGGGGGTTCACAGATACGCAGTATTTT. Translation gives CASSDRTSGGFTDTQYF.

The gene calls are TRBV11-2 and TRBJ1-1, with a tentative D call TRBD1 (6 bases). The length of the CDR3 is 15 residues. V shed 3 bases and J shed 3 bases, with 14 bases lying between them. Germline-derived CDR1 and CDR2 are SGHAT and FQNNGV. The DNA of the CDR3 is TGTGCCAGCAGCTTCGTTACCAAGGGGGACACTGAAGCTTTCTTT. Protein sequence: CASSFVTKGDTEAFF.

V and J are TRBV6-6 and TRBJ1-4; D unresolved. This CDR3 region has 13 residues. Germline V gene data show CDR1 as MNHNY and CDR2 as SVGAGI (reference sequence). Deletions cut 10 bases from V and 0 bases from J, with 9 bases between. CDR3 sequence (DNA): TGTGCCACTACACGTGCAACTAATGAAAAACTGTTTTTT. Protein product: CATTRATNEKLFF.

The chain employs TRBV12-3 or TRBV12-4 and TRBJ2-1, with 12 bases lining up with TRBD2. J was trimmed by 1 base and V by 5 bases; bases with no gene match: 12. The CDR3 loop spans 19 amino acids. The CDR3 DNA sequence: TGTGCCAGCAGTCCCCGGGCTAGCGGGAGGGCGGTTTCCTACAATGAGCAGTTCTTC. Amino acid sequence: CASSPRASGRAVSYNEQFF.

The J gene is TRBJ2-5, the V gene TRBV20-1, with TRBD1 as a possible D gene (6 bases). Germline lookup yields CDR1 DFQATT and CDR2 SNEGSKA (reference sequence). Trimming removed 1 base from V and 2 bases from J, with 11 bases in between. There are 14 residues in the CDR3. The CDR3 bases are TGCAGTGCTAGAGGGGGGACACCACAAGAGACCCAGTACTTC. This translates into CSARGGTPQETQYF.

Note on this clonotype: The CDR3 does not end in the conserved phenylalanine or tryptophan, so this is likely a read error. The genes are TRBV7-2 and TRBJ1-2, with D perhaps TRBD1 (5 bases). This CDR3 has 16 residues. With 0 bases removed from V and 4 bases from J, the gap between germline ends came to 15 bases. The germline gives CDR1 SGHTA, CDR2 FQGNSA. DNA of the CDR3: TGTGCCAGCAGCTTAGCCAGAGGCAGGGTTAGCTATGGCTACACCTTA. Amino acid sequence: CASSLARGRVSYGYTL.

Only a few counts were recorded for this clonotype. The chain uses TRBV12-3 or TRBV12-4 and TRBJ1-5, with a tentative D call TRBD1 (6 bases). Trimming removed 2 bases from V and 3 bases from J, with 8 bases in between. This CDR3 is 14 amino acids long. The CDR3 DNA sequence: TGTGCCAGCAGTTTAAGGACAGTCAATCAGCCCCAGCATTTT. Translating gives CASSLRTVNQPQHF.

The chain uses TRBV4-2 and TRBJ2-1; the match to TRBD1 covers 7 bases. Per germline, CDR1 LGHNA and CDR2 YNFKEQ. V lost 0 bases to trimming and J lost 4 bases; unmatched junction nucleotides: 0. The CDR3 is 14 amino acids. CDR3 amino acids: CASSQEDRYNEQFF. The CDR3 DNA reads as TGTGCCAGCAGCCAAGAGGACAGGTACAATGAGCAGTTCTTC.

This clonotype has ten or more counts. The V call is TRBV7-2, the J call TRBJ1-2, with 7 bases identical to TRBD1. The V and J ends lost 0 bases and 0 bases, in that order; junction bases with no gene match: 7. In germline, CDR1 is SGHTA, CDR2 FQGNSA. The CDR3 spans 17 residues. CDR3 sequence: CASSLAAGGRSNYGYTF. DNA for the CDR3: TGTGCCAGCAGCTTAGCGGCAGGGGGAAGGTCTAACTATGGCTACACCTTC.

The CDR3 loop is CASSEQWDRSYSNQPQHF. DNA of the CDR3: TGTGCCAGCTCCGAACAATGGGACCGATCGTATAGCAATCAGCCCCAGCATTTT. The chain couples TRBV4-2 to TRBJ1-5; perhaps TRBD1 as D (5 bases). The germline V gene encodes CDR1 LGHNA and CDR2 YNFKEQ. The CDR3 extends over 18 amino acids. The ends were cut back, 8 bases at V and 0 bases at J, with 23 bases in the middle.

This clonotype came up a few times. Mismatch with germline at one junction end may stem from a read error. The V gene is TRBV7-7, the J gene TRBJ2-1, with 8 bases that match TRBD1. The germline V gene has CDR1 SSHAT and CDR2 FNYEAQ (reference sequence). CDR3 length: 15 amino acids. CDR3 region: CASSLEQGAYNEQFF. CDR3 DNA: TGTGCTAGCAGCTTAGAACAGGGGGCCTACAATGAGCAGTTCTTC. The full variable domain, with the rest looked up from reference TRBV7-7 and TRBJ2-1, is GAGVSQSPRYKVTKRGQDVTLRCDPISSHATLYWYQQALGQGPEFLTYFNYEAQPDKSGLPSDRFSAERPEGSISTLTIQRTEQRDSAMYRCASSLEQGAYNEQFFGPGTRLTVL.

This clonotype was counted only a few times. The chain couples TRBV27 to TRBJ2-2, with a possible D match to TRBD1 (6 bases). There are 15 residues in the CDR3. Germline CDR1 is MNHEY and CDR2 is SMNVEV (reference sequence). Trimming took 7 bases from V and 0 from J, leaving 12 bases between them. The CDR3 nucleotides read TGTGCCAGCACCTTGACAGGAACGAACACCGGGGAGCTGTTTTTT. Its translation: CASTLTGTNTGELFF.

This clonotype was counted a few times. The chain uses TRBV28 and TRBJ1-3; D remains ambiguous. The CDR3 loop spans 15 amino acids. The germline CDR1 and CDR2 sequences are MDHEN and SYDVKM. Trimming cost V 4 bases and J 3 bases, with 13 bases left between them. As DNA, the CDR3 is TGTGCCAGCAGTTCCCTAGAGTTGGGTGGAAACACCATATATTTT. This gives the protein CASSSLELGGNTIYF.

The chain recombines TRBV28 with TRBJ2-1, with TRBD2 as a possible D gene (5 bases). CDR1 and CDR2 from the germline V gene are MDHEN and SYDVKM. CDR3 length: 16 amino acids. With 6 bases removed from V and 2 bases from J, the gap between germline ends came to 17 bases. The CDR3 DNA follows: TGTGCCAGCAGCCATCAGAGGCGGGCCACCTACAATGAGCAGTTCTTC. Translated, it gives CASSHQRRATYNEQFF.

This clonotype has a handful of counts. The chain links TRBV7-9 to TRBJ2-3; TRBD1 is a possible D gene (7 bases). The V gene's germline CDR1 is SEHNR and CDR2 FQNEAQ (reference sequence). The CDR3 is 14 residues long. V was trimmed by 5 bases and J by 1 base, leaving 10 bases between them. The CDR3 DNA follows: TGTGCCAGCAGCGCGGGACAGCGCACAGATACGCAGTATTTT. Protein product: CASSAGQRTDTQYF.

V is TRBV28 and J is TRBJ1-2; D is possibly TRBD1 (6 bases). Trimming cost V 5 bases and J 8 bases, with 21 bases left between them. CDR1 is MDHEN and CDR2 is SYDVKM in the germline V gene. The CDR3 is made up of 15 amino acids. Here the CDR3 DNA reads TGTGCCAGCAGTCCTATTATGAAGGGGGATCAGGGCTACACCTTC. This gives the protein CASSPIMKGDQGYTF.

A few counts support this clonotype. The chain employs TRBV13 and TRBJ2-7; possibly TRBD1 for D (6 bases). V was shortened by 4 bases and J by 4 bases, with 14 bases between the two germline ends. The length of the CDR3 is 14 residues. Germline V gives CDR1 PRHDT, CDR2 FYEKMQ (reference sequence). DNA of the CDR3: TGTGCCAGCAGCTCAAGACAGGTTCTATACGAGCAGTACTTC. This sequence encodes CASSSRQVLYEQYF.

This chain connects TRBV5-4 to TRBJ2-3; D unclear. The V gene's germline CDR1 is SGHNT and CDR2 YYREEE (reference sequence). Deletions cut 5 bases from V and 2 bases from J, with 15 bases between. CDR3 length: 15 amino acids. The CDR3 nucleotides are TGTGCCAGCAGTAAGACCGGGTCAAACACAGATACGCAGTATTTT. Translation gives CASSKTGSNTDTQYF.

The gene calls are TRBV20-1 and TRBJ1-4; D not certain. The germline CDR1 and CDR2 sequences are DFQATT and SNEGSKA (reference sequence). V lost 3 bases to trimming and J lost 1 base, with 9 bases between them. The CDR3 is made up of 14 amino acids. CDR3 sequence: CSARVRLTNEKLFF. The CDR3 DNA reads TGCAGTGCTAGGGTCCGGCTAACTAATGAAAAACTGTTTTTT.

The V gene is TRBV12-3 or TRBV12-4, the J gene TRBJ2-5, with 13 bases that match TRBD2. V was pared by 3 bases and J by 5 bases, with 9 bases of the junction left unmatched. The CDR3 is 17 amino acids. The CDR3 DNA sequence: TGTGCCAGCAGTTTGGCAACTAGCGGGAGGGCCAGGGAGACCCAGTACTTC. This encodes CASSLATSGRARETQYF.

The chain has TRBV12-3 or TRBV12-4 and TRBJ2-7; 9 bases align to TRBD1. V lost 4 bases, J lost 2 bases, and 6 bases stayed unmatched. The CDR3 length is 15 residues. CDR3 in DNA: TGTGCCAGCAGTTCGGGACAGGGTCGAACCTACGAGCAGTACTTC. Protein: CASSSGQGRTYEQYF.

The CDR3 DNA reads as TGTGCCAGCACCACGACAGGGGTGAAGCTTGGCTACACCTTC. Its translation: CASTTTGVKLGYTF. The chain links TRBV6-6 to TRBJ1-2; 8 bases map to TRBD1. CDR1 is MNHNY, CDR2 SVGAGI, per germline (reference sequence). The J segment lost 7 bases and the V segment lost 7 bases, leaving 11 bases of the junction unmatched. The CDR3 contains 14 residues.

The genes are TRBV20-1 and TRBJ2-7; possibly TRBD1 or TRBD2 for D (5 bases each). Germline V gene sequence: CDR1 DFQATT, CDR2 SNEGSKA (reference sequence). V shed 5 bases and J shed 0 bases, with 17 bases lying between them. There are 15 residues in the CDR3. Here the CDR3 reads CSAYPRDVSSYEQYF. The CDR3 nucleotides read TGCAGTGCTTACCCCCGGGACGTCAGCTCCTACGAGCAGTACTTC.

The chain employs TRBV9 and TRBJ2-5, with a weak D call TRBD2 (6 bases). The V gene lost 3 bases and the J gene lost 7 bases, with 10 bases spanning the gap. The CDR3 contains 12 residues. Germline V lookup: CDR1 SGDLS, CDR2 YYNGEE. The CDR3 nucleotides are TGTGCCAGCAGCGGGAGGGTCGGGACCCAGTACTTC. Translation gives CASSGRVGTQYF.

The chain carries TRBV27 and TRBJ2-1, with 10 bases aligning to TRBD2. The V segment lost 4 bases and the J segment 4 bases; nucleotides outside the gene matches: 10. The germline V gene encodes CDR1 MNHEY and CDR2 SMNVEV (reference sequence). This CDR3 region has 17 residues. The CDR3 spells CASSSPQLAGSYNEQFF. The DNA of the CDR3 is TGTGCCAGCAGTTCCCCTCAACTAGCGGGGTCGTACAATGAGCAGTTCTTC.

The CDR3 reads CASSEARGGGEQPQHF. The CDR3 nucleotides are TGTGCCAGCAGTGAAGCGCGTGGGGGGGGTGAGCAGCCCCAGCATTTT. The gene calls are TRBV6-1 and TRBJ1-5, with D maybe TRBD1 (5 bases). The CDR3 is 16 amino acids. Germline V lookup: CDR1 MNHNS, CDR2 SASEGT. V was trimmed by 0 bases and J by 7 bases, leaving 16 bases between them.

This clonotype has more than one count but fewer than ten. J is TRBJ2-3 and V is TRBV11-3; 7 bases align to TRBD1. V lost 5 bases to trimming and J lost 5 bases; unmatched junction nucleotides: 13. CDR3 length: 16 residues. CDR1 and CDR2 (germline): SGHNT, YENEEA. The CDR3 DNA follows: TGTGCCAGCAGCCTTACCACCAACAGGGGTGGAGATACGCAGTATTTT. Encoded protein: CASSLTTNRGGDTQYF.

V gene TRBV11-2 combines with J gene TRBJ2-2; a weak D match, TRBD2 (5 bases). Germline values: CDR1 SGHAT, CDR2 FQNNGV. V shed 5 bases and J shed 7 bases, with 14 bases lying between them. This CDR3 comprises 14 residues. For the CDR3, the DNA is TGTGCCAGCAGCGGGAGTGCTCGGTTCGGGGAGCTGTTTTTT. Residues: CASSGSARFGELFF.

This clonotype was observed a handful of times. The chain recombines TRBV6-5 with TRBJ2-2, with no clear D. The CDR3 contains 14 residues. V was shortened by 0 bases and J by 5 bases, with 7 bases between the two germline ends. The germline gives CDR1 MNHEY, CDR2 SVGAGI. DNA for the CDR3: TGTGCCAGCAGTTACTCCGGAAGAACCGGGGAGCTGTTTTTT. Its translation: CASSYSGRTGELFF.